This TCR beta chain was identified during a study of blood T cell repertoires in COVID-19. Generated by immunoSEQ multiplex PCR, the TCRdb table keeps only in-frame clones and is missing some. The sample carries just under 250,000 clones, roughly 90% recorded once. The CDR3 spans 14 residues. Per the germline V gene, CDR1 is LNHDA and CDR2 is SQIVND (reference sequence). The V and J ends lost 5 bases and 5 bases, in that order; junction bases with no gene match: 6. This chain connects TRBV19 to TRBJ1-5; the match to TRBD1 covers 7 bases. The sequenced sample was PBMCs or T cells enriched from blood (not recorded which). The sequence came from a woman aged 30 to 39 who had recovered from COVID-19. CDR3 sequence (DNA): TGTGCCAGTAGTCAAGACAGGGACTATCAGCCCCAGCATTTT. This sequence encodes CASSQDRDYQPQHF.